This T cell receptor beta chain is drawn from a study of blood T cell repertoires in COVID-19. The V gene lost 1 base and the J gene lost 1 base, with 5 bases spanning the gap. The CDR3 is 14 residues long. CDR1 and CDR2 (germline): LGHDT, YNNKEL (reference sequence). Produced via immunoSEQ multiplex PCR; TCRdb's table is partial and in-frame only. This table holds under 200,000 clones, about four fifths found once. Specimen: PBMCs or T cells enriched from blood (not recorded which). The sequence was obtained from a man aged 45 to 65 who had recovered from COVID-19. The chain uses TRBV3-1 (or the pseudogene TRBV3-2) and TRBJ1-3; D is uncertain. The CDR3 sequence: CASSQGTSGNTIYF. DNA of the CDR3: TGTGCCAGCAGCCAAGGGACTTCTGGAAACACCATATATTTT.